This T cell receptor (beta chain) was captured by sequencing in a study of T cells after yellow fever vaccination. The study's findings and limits: Booster sampling recovered most clones from primary vaccination (96% CD4, approximately 90% CD8). Compared with primary, the secondary response was weaker and peaked at day 5, not 15. Some clonotypes were seen in both the CD4 and the CD8 compartments. These made up a small share and likely arose from convergent recombination.

The CDR3 sequence is 14 residues long. Germline values: CDR1 SGHDT, CDR2 YYEEEE. V dropped 3 bases and J dropped 5 bases, with 14 bases sitting between them. TCRdb used MiXCR to reprocess the 5' RACE reads, holding one entry per CDR3 protein. The sample carries a few hundred thousand distinct CDR3 sequences, 6.2% recorded once. A remark on this clonotype: Its antigen remains unknown.

The chain recombines TRBV5-6 with TRBJ2-5, with D possibly called TRBD1 or TRBD2 (6 bases each). Sequencing was performed on PBMCs, taken 5 days after the yellow fever booster vaccination. This clonotype was obtained from a man aged 25-45 years who received the YFV17D yellow fever vaccine. The CDR3 is CASSSNTGRETQYF. As DNA, the CDR3 is TGTGCCAGCAGCTCAAATACAGGGAGGGAGACCCAGTACTTC.